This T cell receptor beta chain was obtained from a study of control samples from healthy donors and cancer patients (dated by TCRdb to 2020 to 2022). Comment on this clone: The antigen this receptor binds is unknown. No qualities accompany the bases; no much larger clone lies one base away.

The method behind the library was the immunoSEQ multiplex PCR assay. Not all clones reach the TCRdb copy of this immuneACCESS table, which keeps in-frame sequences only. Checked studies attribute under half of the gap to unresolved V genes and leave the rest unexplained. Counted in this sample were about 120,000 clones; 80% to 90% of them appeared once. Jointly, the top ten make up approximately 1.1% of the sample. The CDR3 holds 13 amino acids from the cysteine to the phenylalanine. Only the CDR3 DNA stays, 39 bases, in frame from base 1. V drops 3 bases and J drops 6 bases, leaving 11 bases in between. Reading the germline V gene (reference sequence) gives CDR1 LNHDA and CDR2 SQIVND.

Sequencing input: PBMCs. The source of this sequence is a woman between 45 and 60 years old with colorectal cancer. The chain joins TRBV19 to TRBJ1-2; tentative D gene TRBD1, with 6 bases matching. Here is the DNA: TGTGCCAGTAGTATGCGGGGGCGTGATGGCTACACCTTC. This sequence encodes CASSMRGRDGYTF.